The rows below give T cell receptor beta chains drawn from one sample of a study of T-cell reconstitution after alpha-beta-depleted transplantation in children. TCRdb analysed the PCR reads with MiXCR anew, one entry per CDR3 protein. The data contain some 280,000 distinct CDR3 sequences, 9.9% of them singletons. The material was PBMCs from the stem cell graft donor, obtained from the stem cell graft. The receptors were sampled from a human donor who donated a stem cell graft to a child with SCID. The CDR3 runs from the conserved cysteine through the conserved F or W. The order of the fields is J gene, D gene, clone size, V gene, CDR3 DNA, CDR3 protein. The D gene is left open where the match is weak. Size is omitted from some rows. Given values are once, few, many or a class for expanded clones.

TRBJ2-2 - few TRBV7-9 TGTGCCAGCAGGCCCGCCGGGGTTGTAACCGGGGAGCTGTTTTTT CASRPAGVVTGELFF
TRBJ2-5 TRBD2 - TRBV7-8 TGTGCCAGCAGCTTATACGGGGGGGTCGTAGAGACCCAGTACTTC CASSLYGGVVETQYF
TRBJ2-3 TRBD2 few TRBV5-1 TGCGCCAGCAGCTCCGGACTAGCGGGGGTAACCACAGATACGCAGTATTTT CASSSGLAGVTTDTQYF
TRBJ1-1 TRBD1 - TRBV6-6 TGTGCCAGCAGTCTGGACAGGATGGGGGCTTTCTTT CASSLDRMGAFF
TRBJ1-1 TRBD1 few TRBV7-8 TGTGCCAGCAGCTTAGGTGGACAGGTGAACACTGAAGCTTTCTTT CASSLGGQVNTEAFF
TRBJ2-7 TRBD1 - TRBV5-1 TGCGCCAGCAGCTTGGTGACAGGGGGGACCTACGAGCAGTACTTC CASSLVTGGTYEQYF
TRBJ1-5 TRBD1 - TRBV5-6 TGTGCCAGCAGCTTGTGGTGGACAGGGGAAAATCAGCCCCAGCATTTT CASSLWWTGENQPQHF
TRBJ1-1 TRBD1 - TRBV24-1 TGTGCCACCAGTGATTTACAGGGGGCGCAGGCTGAAGCTTTCTTT CATSDLQGAQAEAFF
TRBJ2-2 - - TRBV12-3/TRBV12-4 TGTGCCACCTCCCGCGCCCGGGACACCGGGGAGCTGTTTTTT CATSRARDTGELFF
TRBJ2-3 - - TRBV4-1 TGCGCCAGCAGCCAAGATCCGGACGGAATTTACACAGATACGCAGTATTTT CASSQDPDGIYTDTQYF
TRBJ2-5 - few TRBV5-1 TGCGCCAGCAGCTCCCTAGACGGTCAAGAGACCCAGTACTTC CASSSLDGQETQYF
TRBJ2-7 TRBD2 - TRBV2 TGTGCCAGCAGTGAAGCTAGCGGGGTCTACGAGCAGTACTTC CASSEASGVYEQYF
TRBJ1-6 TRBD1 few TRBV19 TGTGCCAGTAGGGACAGGGCTAGTAATTCACCCCTCCACTTT CASRDRASNSPLHF
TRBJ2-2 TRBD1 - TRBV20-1 TGCAGTGCCAGCCCCCCCGGGACAGGGACCGGGGAGCTGTTTTTT CSASPPGTGTGELFF
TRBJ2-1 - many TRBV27 TGTGCCAGCAGTTTATCGGCGAACAATGAGCAGTTCTTC CASSLSANNEQFF
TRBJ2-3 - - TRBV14 TGTGCCAGCAGTTATACAGGGATTTACACAGATACGCAGTATTTT CASSYTGIYTDTQYF
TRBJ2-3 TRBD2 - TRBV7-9 TGTGCCAGCAGCACTGCAAAGGGGACTAGTATTGTTACGCAGTATTTT CASSTAKGTSIVTQYF
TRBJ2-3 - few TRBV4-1 TGCGCCAGCAGCCAGACAGGATTTAGCACAGATACGCAGTATTTT CASSQTGFSTDTQYF
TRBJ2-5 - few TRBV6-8 TGTGCCAGCAGACTAGCAGAGACCCAGTACTTC CASRLAETQYF
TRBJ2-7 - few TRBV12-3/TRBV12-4 TGTGCCAGCAGTTTTGCCATCATGGGCTACGAGCAGTACTTC CASSFAIMGYEQYF
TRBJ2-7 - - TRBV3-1 TGTGCCAGCAGCGCCGGCGGGGTGGTTTACGAGCAGTACTTC CASSAGGVVYEQYF
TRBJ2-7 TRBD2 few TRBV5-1 TGCGCCAGCAGCTTGGGGGGTAGCGGGGCCACCTACGAGCAGTACTTC CASSLGGSGATYEQYF
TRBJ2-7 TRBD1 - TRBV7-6 TGTGCCAGCAGCCGGGACAGTGGCGAGCAGTACTTC CASSRDSGEQYF
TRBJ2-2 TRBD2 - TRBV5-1 TGCGCCAGCAGCTTGGAACGGGGGGGAAACACCGGGGAGCTGTTTTTT CASSLERGGNTGELFF
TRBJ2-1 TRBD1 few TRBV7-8 TGTGCCAGCAGCGGACAGGGGGGTGAGCAGTTCTTC CASSGQGGEQFF
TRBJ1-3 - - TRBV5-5 TGTGCCAGCAGCTTTTCCCCAGCCGACTCTGGAAACACCATATATTTT CASSFSPADSGNTIYF
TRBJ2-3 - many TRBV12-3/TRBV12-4 TGTGCCAGCAGTTTAAGGGGCGTGGGCACAGATACGCAGTATTTT CASSLRGVGTDTQYF
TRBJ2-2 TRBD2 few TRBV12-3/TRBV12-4 TGTGCCAGCATCTTCACGGGTATCGCGGGGGGGTCCGGGGAGCTGTTTTTT CASIFTGIAGGSGELFF
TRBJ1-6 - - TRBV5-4 TGTGCCAGCAGCTTGGAAGTCAACCGCAATTCACCCCTCCACTTT CASSLEVNRNSPLHF
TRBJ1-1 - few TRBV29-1 TGCAGCGTTGGAAGAGCGGGTGCTAACTCTGAAGCTTTCTTT CSVGRAGANSEAFF
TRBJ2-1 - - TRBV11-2 TGTGCCAGCGGGGCGATTGGGCTCCGCAATGAGCAGTTCTTC CASGAIGLRNEQFF
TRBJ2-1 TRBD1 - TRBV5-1 TGCGCCAGCAGCCCGATTGGTGGGGGACAGGGGGCCAATGAGCAGTTCTTC CASSPIGGGQGANEQFF
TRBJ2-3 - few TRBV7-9 TGTGCCAGCAGCTTGCGAGTGGGGGGGCCCACAGATACGCAGTATTTT CASSLRVGGPTDTQYF
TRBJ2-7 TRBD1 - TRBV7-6 TGTGCCAGCAGTCCCGGACAGGGGGGCGAGCAGTACTTC CASSPGQGGEQYF
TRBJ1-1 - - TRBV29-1 TGCAGCGTTAAATCTCGTAGGAACACTGAAGCTTTCTTT CSVKSRRNTEAFF
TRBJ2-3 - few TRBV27 TGTGCCAGCAGCCCCCTGGGGTGGGGACCAACTAGCACAGATACGCAGTATTTT CASSPLGWGPTSTDTQYF
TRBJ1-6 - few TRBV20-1 TGCAGTGCTAGAGATGAAGCAGCCTCCTATAATTCACCCCTCCACTTT CSARDEAASYNSPLHF
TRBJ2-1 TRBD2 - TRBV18 TGTGCCAGCTCACCGGTATCATTGCCGGGGGGTATCAACAATGAGCAGTTCTTC CASSPVSLPGGINNEQFF
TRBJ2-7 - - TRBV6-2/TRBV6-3 TGTGCCACCTACAGGGGAGGGGGCTACGAGCAGTACTTC CATYRGGGYEQYF
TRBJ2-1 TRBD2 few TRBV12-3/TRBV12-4 TGTGCCAGCAGTTTAGGTGGGGGGGTCGGAGACAATGAGCAGTTCTTC CASSLGGGVGDNEQFF
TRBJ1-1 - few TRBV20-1 TGCAGTGCTAAAACGGGATCCAACACTGAAGCTTTCTTT CSAKTGSNTEAFF
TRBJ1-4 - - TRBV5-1 TGCGCCAGCAGCTTGGGGGACGGATCTGAAAAACTGTTTTTT CASSLGDGSEKLFF
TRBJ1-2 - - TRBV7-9 TGTGCCAGCAGCTTAGCCGGCGGCCTCGCTGGCTACACCTTC CASSLAGGLAGYTF
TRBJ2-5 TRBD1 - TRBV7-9 TGTGCCAGCAGAGGGACAGAGCAAGAGACCCAGTACTTC CASRGTEQETQYF
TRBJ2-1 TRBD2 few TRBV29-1 TGCAGTGGCGGCGGCGGGGGGTCCGACGAGCAGTTCTTC CSGGGGGSDEQFF